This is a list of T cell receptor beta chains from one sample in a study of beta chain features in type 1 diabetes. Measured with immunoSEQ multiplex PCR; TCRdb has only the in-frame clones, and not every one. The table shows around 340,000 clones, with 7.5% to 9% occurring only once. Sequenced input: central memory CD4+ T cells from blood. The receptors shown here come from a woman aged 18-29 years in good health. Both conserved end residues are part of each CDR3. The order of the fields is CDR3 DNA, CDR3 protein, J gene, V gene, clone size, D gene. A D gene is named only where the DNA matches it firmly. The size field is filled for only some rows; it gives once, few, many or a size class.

TGTGCCAGCAGTTCTGTGCGGACGGCAAACTATGGCTACACCTTC	CASSSVRTANYGYTF	TRBJ1-2	TRBV28	few	.
TGTGCCAGCAGCCGAAGGGTAGACAGTAGGAACACCGGGGAGCTGTTTTTT	CASSRRVDSRNTGELFF	TRBJ2-2	TRBV7-2	.	.
TGTGCCAGTAGTATGCTGGGGGTCCAAGAGACCCAGTACTTC	CASSMLGVQETQYF	TRBJ2-5	TRBV19	few	.
TGTGCCAGCTCACGCGTGCCGGGACTAGCGGGAGTATCGCAGTACTTC	CASSRVPGLAGVSQYF	TRBJ2-7	TRBV18	.	TRBD2
TGTGCCACCAGCGGGGGACAGGGCGGTGAAAAACTGTTTTTT	CATSGGQGGEKLFF	TRBJ1-4	TRBV15	many	TRBD1
TGTGCCAGCAGCCGGACCGGGACAGGGTCCTACGAGCAGTACTTC	CASSRTGTGSYEQYF	TRBJ2-7	TRBV14	.	TRBD1
TGCGCCAGCAGCCAAGATTGGGAGCACAATCAGCCCCAGCATTTT	CASSQDWEHNQPQHF	TRBJ1-5	TRBV4-3	.	.
TGTGCCAGCATTTGGGGCAGGAGTAACACTGAAGCTTTCTTT	CASIWGRSNTEAFF	TRBJ1-1	TRBV2	few	.
TGTGCCAGCAGCTCCCATCGGACTGTACGAGGGGGTGAGCAGTTCTTC	CASSSHRTVRGGEQFF	TRBJ2-1	TRBV11-2	.	.
TGCGCCAGCAGTGAGGGGAGGGACAGGGCCTTCGAGCAGTACTTC	CASSEGRDRAFEQYF	TRBJ2-7	TRBV10-2	.	TRBD1
TGTGCCAGCAGCTCCGCCGGCAGGGGTAGCAGAGAGACCCAGTACTTC	CASSSAGRGSRETQYF	TRBJ2-5	TRBV7-9	.	.
TGTGCCAGCGGTAGCACGGGACTCCGGGAGACCCAGTACTTC	CASGSTGLRETQYF	TRBJ2-5	TRBV2	few	.
TGTGCCAGCTCAGTAGGCGGCGGAGAGACCCAGTACTTC	CASSVGGGETQYF	TRBJ2-5	TRBV18	few	.
TGTGCCAGCAGCCTACGACTAGCGGGAGGTTCCGGGGAGCTGTTTTTT	CASSLRLAGGSGELFF	TRBJ2-2	TRBV7-2	.	TRBD2
TGTGCCAGCAGCCCCGGACTAGCGGAGGACAATGAGCAGTTCTTC	CASSPGLAEDNEQFF	TRBJ2-1	TRBV6-5	.	TRBD2
TGTGCCAGCAGTCCACAGGGCACCTCCTACGAGCAGTACTTC	CASSPQGTSYEQYF	TRBJ2-7	TRBV27	few	.
TGTGCCAGCAGTCCAGAGGATATTAATGAAAAACTGTTTTTT	CASSPEDINEKLFF	TRBJ1-4	TRBV6-1	.	.
TGTGCCAGCAGCTTGGGAGGACAGGGGAGGCCCGGGGAGCTGTTTTTT	CASSLGGQGRPGELFF	TRBJ2-2	TRBV5-4	many	TRBD1
TGTGCCAGCAGTACCTTAGCGGGAGGCCCAGATACGCAGTATTTT	CASSTLAGGPDTQYF	TRBJ2-3	TRBV6-1	.	TRBD2
TGCGCCAGCAGCCAATCCAGCGGGAGAGAGCAGTTCTTC	CASSQSSGREQFF	TRBJ2-1	TRBV4-3	few	TRBD2
TGTGCCAGCTTCAGCTACAGGGGCGAGCAGTACTTC	CASFSYRGEQYF	TRBJ2-7	TRBV6-1	.	TRBD1
TGTGCCAGCAGAAGGGACCTCGGGGAGACCCAGTACTTC	CASRRDLGETQYF	TRBJ2-5	TRBV2	few	.
TGTGCCAGCAGTGAACAGACTACTGGAAACACCATATATTTT	CASSEQTTGNTIYF	TRBJ1-3	TRBV28	few	.
TGTGCCAGCAGCAGTCTGCAGGGGGCCGCTTCCCACGAGCAGTACTTC	CASSSLQGAASHEQYF	TRBJ2-7	TRBV7-8	.	TRBD1
TGTGCCAGCAGCTCAACCGTGTCTAGGGGGTCGGCTACGCAGTATTTT	CASSSTVSRGSATQYF	TRBJ2-3	TRBV9	few	.
TGTGCCAGCAGCAAAAGGGCGGCTAGCGGGCGCCCAGATACGCAGTATTTT	CASSKRAASGRPDTQYF	TRBJ2-3	TRBV7-2	few	TRBD2
TGTGCCAGCTCACCACTAGGACTCCTTAACTCTGGGGCCAACGTCCTGACTTTC	CASSPLGLLNSGANVLTF	TRBJ2-6	TRBV18	.	.
TGTGCCATCAGTGATAGCGGGGGAACCTACGAGCAGTACTTC	CAISDSGGTYEQYF	TRBJ2-7	TRBV10-3	few	TRBD2
TGTGCCAGCAGCCTACTAGCGGGAGTACGTAATGAGCAGTTCTTC	CASSLLAGVRNEQFF	TRBJ2-1	TRBV7-2	few	TRBD2
TGCAGCGCTGGCGACAGGGAGGCGAACACCATATATTTT	CSAGDREANTIYF	TRBJ1-3	TRBV29-1	.	TRBD1
TGTGCCAGCAGCGTTAGCGGGACGAGCTCCTACGAGCAGTACTTC	CASSVSGTSSYEQYF	TRBJ2-7	TRBV9	.	TRBD2
TGTGCCAGCAGCCAAGACGACTCTGGGGCCAACGTCCTGACTTTC	CASSQDDSGANVLTF	TRBJ2-6	TRBV7-8	.	.
TGTGCCAGCAGCAAGCGGACAGGGGGTATAACCCAAGAGACCCAGTACTTC	CASSKRTGGITQETQYF	TRBJ2-5	TRBV7-8	few	TRBD1
TGTGCCAGCAGCCCAAGGAACAGGGAGAACTATGGCTACACCTTC	CASSPRNRENYGYTF	TRBJ1-2	TRBV7-2	few	.
TGTGCCAGCAGCTTAGCCGGGACAAGGGTATCTGAGCAGTACTTC	CASSLAGTRVSEQYF	TRBJ2-7	TRBV11-2	.	.
TGTGCCAGCAGCCAAGAACCTAGCACAGATACGCAGTATTTT	CASSQEPSTDTQYF	TRBJ2-3	TRBV4-2	few	.
TGTGCCAGCAGCCAACCCCAGGGTTACGAGCAGTACTTC	CASSQPQGYEQYF	TRBJ2-7	TRBV6-5	few	.
TGTGCCAGCTCACGACTGAGAACCGGGACAATGAGAGGCCAAGAGACCCAGTACTTC	CASSRLRTGTMRGQETQYF	TRBJ2-5	TRBV18	few	.
TGTGCCAGCTCACCACAAGTGGACCAAGAGACCCAGTACTTC	CASSPQVDQETQYF	TRBJ2-5	TRBV18	.	.
TGTGCCAGCAGAACAGGGAACTCTGGCTACACCTTC	CASRTGNSGYTF	TRBJ1-2	TRBV9	.	.
TGCGCCAGCAGCTTGGGACACCCGAACACTGAAGCTTTCTTT	CASSLGHPNTEAFF	TRBJ1-1	TRBV5-1	few	.
TGCGCCAGCAGCTTTGGCCCTAGCACAGATACGCAGTATTTT	CASSFGPSTDTQYF	TRBJ2-3	TRBV5-1	.	.
TGTGCCAGCAGTCGACAGGGCGTATGGAACTATGGCTACACCTTC	CASSRQGVWNYGYTF	TRBJ1-2	TRBV14	few	TRBD1
TGTGCCAGCAGTTACTCGGCTAGCGGAAACTACGAGCAGTACTTC	CASSYSASGNYEQYF	TRBJ2-7	TRBV6-5	.	TRBD2
TGTGCCAGCAGCCATAGCGGGAGGGCTGACACCGGGGAGCTGTTTTTT	CASSHSGRADTGELFF	TRBJ2-2	TRBV7-3	.	TRBD2
TGTGCCAGCAGCTCCGGAAGCGGGAGCGACTACAATGAGCAGTTCTTC	CASSSGSGSDYNEQFF	TRBJ2-1	TRBV5-4	few	TRBD2
TGTGCCAGCAGTTTATTGGGAGATCAGCCCCAGCATTTT	CASSLLGDQPQHF	TRBJ1-5	TRBV27	many	.
TGTGCCAGCAGCCGACTAGCGGGGGGTTATGAGCAGTTCTTC	CASSRLAGGYEQFF	TRBJ2-1	TRBV6-5	many	TRBD2